This T cell receptor (beta chain) was found in a study of shared clonotypes between healthy human individuals. Germline values: CDR1 SGHAT, CDR2 FQNNGV. The CDR3 runs to 16 residues. V lost 5 bases and J lost 5; bases outside the gene matches: 14. Naivety among CD8 cells was defined by CD45RO negativity and positive CCR7 selection, thereby excluding terminally differentiated effector memory CD45RA+ cells. The assay was run at deep level. Sequencing used immunoSEQ multiplex PCR; TCRdb keeps in-frame clones, though not all of them. The sample lists roughly 890,000 clones, about 92% occurring once. The chain combines TRBV11-2 with TRBJ2-7, with TRBD2 identical over 8 bases. Sequencing was carried out using naive CD8+ T cells sorted from blood. This TCR was recovered from a young man in good health. This chain's CDR3 is CASSLAGGRPLDEQYF. The CDR3 nucleotides read TGTGCCAGCAGCCTCGCAGGCGGGAGGCCCCTAGACGAGCAGTACTTC.